The T cell receptor beta chain under discussion was sequenced for a study of OX40 agonist ivuxolimab in advanced cancers. Study details: Patient treatment consisted of intravenous ivuxolimab administration every 2 weeks at 0.01 to 10 mg/kg. Dose-escalation subjects each had hepatocellular carcinoma, melanoma, renal cell or head and neck cancer. Study outcomes and limitations: At doses 0.1 to 3.0 mg/kg, CD4+ and CD8+ clones expanded.

Prior autoimmune disease or systemic immunosuppression barred patients. A remark on this clone: The antigen is not known.

TCRdb keeps only in-frame clones here, not all; method: immunoSEQ multiplex PCR. This sample has roughly 92,000 clones, with 87% found just once. Sequenced material: CD4+ or CD8+ T cells sorted from blood, taken in a trial of the OX40 agonist ivuxolimab. This receptor was obtained from an adult with an advanced solid tumor such as melanoma, head and neck, liver or kidney cancer.

Here the CDR3 reads CASSLTFPQETQYF. The DNA for the CDR3 is TGTGCCAGCAGTTTAACCTTTCCCCAAGAGACCCAGTACTTC. The genes are TRBV27 and TRBJ2-5; D not certain. Germline CDR1 is MNHEY and CDR2 is SMNVEV (reference sequence). There are 14 residues in the CDR3. The V end was cut by 2 bases, the J end by 1 base, with 8 bases between.